The 24 T cell receptor beta chains in this list originate from one sample, sequenced in a study of cytomegalovirus exposure and HLA in healthy donors. The PCR was carried out with 60 Vbeta primers and 13 Jbeta primers. The table came from immunoSEQ multiplex PCR; TCRdb's copy has only in-frame clones and leaves some out. Of about 160,000 clones listed, about two thirds were seen once; the top ten hold approximately 2.5%. The sequencing input was PBMCs. The receptors were gathered from a young woman in good health and CMV-seronegative.

The CDR3 DNA reads TGTGCCAGCAGCGTAGGAGGGAGCACAGATACGCAGTATTTT. Protein sequence: CASSVGGSTDTQYF. This rearrangement joins TRBV9 to TRBJ2-3, with D perhaps TRBD2 (5 bases). There are 14 residues in the CDR3. CDR1 SGDLS and CDR2 YYNGEE come from the germline V gene. V was pared by 0 bases and J by 0 bases, with 5 bases between. Variable domain in full (rest from reference TRBV9 and TRBJ2-3): DSGVTQTPKHLITATGQRVTLRCSPRSGDLSVYWYQQSLDQGLQFLIQYYNGEERAKGNILERFSAQQFPDLHSELNLSSLELGDSALYFCASSVGGSTDTQYFGPGTRLTVL.

This clone was seen a handful of times. The chain uses TRBV7-2 and TRBJ2-5, with D maybe TRBD2 (7 bases). Germline V lookup: CDR1 SGHTA, CDR2 FQGNSA. This CDR3 region has 13 residues. V lost 5 bases and J 6 bases, leaving 13 bases between the germline ends. The CDR3 spells CASSPGGLKTQYF. CDR3 in DNA: TGTGCCAGCAGCCCCGGGGGGCTGAAGACCCAGTACTTC.

The sample holds a few counts of this clone. The V gene is TRBV7-2, the J gene TRBJ1-4; 8 nucleotides match TRBD1. The junction had 5 bases not matched to a gene; V was cut back by 4 bases and J by 7 bases. Per germline, CDR1 SGHTA and CDR2 FQGNSA. The CDR3 is 14 amino acids. CDR3 amino acids: CASSYQGAGEKLFF. DNA for the CDR3: TGTGCCAGCAGCTATCAGGGGGCAGGTGAAAAACTGTTTTTT. The full variable domain, with the rest looked up from reference TRBV7-2 and TRBJ1-4, is GAGVSQSPSNKVTEKGKDVELRCDPISGHTALYWYRQSLGQGLEFLIYFQGNSAPDKSGLPSDRFSAERTGGSVSTLTIQRTQQEDSAVYLCASSYQGAGEKLFFGSGTQLSVL.

V usage is TRBV6-4 and J usage is TRBJ2-1, with a tentative D call TRBD2 (6 bases). CDR3 size: 15 residues. The V gene lost 8 bases and the J gene lost 5 bases, with 19 bases spanning the gap. Per germline, CDR1 MRHNA and CDR2 SNTAGT. The CDR3 reads CASRALAEAHNEQFF. As DNA, the CDR3 is TGTGCCAGCCGAGCCTTAGCGGAGGCCCACAATGAGCAGTTCTTC.

The rearrangement joins TRBV19 to TRBJ1-5, with D perhaps matching TRBD1 (6 bases). CDR1 and CDR2 (germline): LNHDA, SQIVND (reference sequence). CDR3 size: 17 residues. The germline V and J ends were trimmed by 5 bases and 1 base, with 18 bases remaining between them. In DNA, the CDR3 is TGTGCCAGTAGTGCCAGGGCCCAGGGGTTAAGCAATCAGCCCCAGCATTTT. This codes for CASSARAQGLSNQPQHF.

This chain joins TRBV29-1 and TRBJ2-7; tentatively, D is TRBD2 (5 bases). CDR1 is SQVTM, CDR2 ANQGSEA, per germline. The ends were cut back, 7 bases at V and 6 bases at J, with 10 bases in the middle. The CDR3 has 10 residues. CDR3 in amino acids: CSAVEAEQYF. CDR3 DNA sequence: TGCAGCGCTGTGGAGGCCGAGCAGTACTTC.

The gene calls are TRBV15 and TRBJ2-1; a possible D gene is TRBD2 (6 bases). V lost 5 bases and J lost 9, with 20 bases in between. This CDR3 has 15 residues. Germline loops: CDR1 LNHNV, CDR2 YYDKDF (reference sequence). The CDR3: CATSFLDLGGSEQFF. In nucleotides, the CDR3 is TGTGCCACCAGCTTCCTAGACCTGGGAGGCTCTGAGCAGTTCTTC.

In the case of this clone: One junction end disagrees with the germline gene, perhaps due to a read error. The chain joins TRBV2 to TRBJ1-2; unclear D gene. CDR1 is SNHLY and CDR2 is FYNNEI in the germline V gene. CDR3 length equals 15 residues. CDR3 DNA: TGTGCCAGCAGTGAATATCGGCAGGACTCCTATGGCTACCCCTTC. This encodes CASSEYRQDSYGYPF.

The rearrangement links TRBV2 to TRBJ2-5, with D possibly being TRBD1 (5 bases). The germline CDR1 and CDR2 sequences are SNHLY and FYNNEI. Trimming left V 5 bases short and J 2 bases short, with 12 bases between. The CDR3 is 14 residues long. The CDR3 spells CASSLGALQETQYF. CDR3 coding DNA: TGTGCCAGCAGTCTTGGGGCACTACAAGAGACCCAGTACTTC.

This chain connects TRBV18 to TRBJ2-3, with 9 bases fitting TRBD1. The germline V gene encodes CDR1 KGHSH and CDR2 LQKENI. Trimming at V came to 6 bases and at J to 5 bases, leaving 6 bases not matched to a gene. The length of the CDR3 is 14 residues. CDR3 amino acids: CASSPGQGLDTQYF. CDR3 sequence (DNA): TGTGCCAGCTCCCCGGGACAGGGCTTAGATACGCAGTATTTT.

This rearrangement joins TRBV5-1 to TRBJ2-7, with D maybe TRBD2 (5 bases). Deletions cut 0 bases from V and 0 bases from J, with 13 bases between. The CDR3 is 16 residues long. Germline V CDR1 and CDR2: SGHRS, YFSETQ. Here the CDR3 reads CASSLEAFAGSYEQYF. The CDR3 DNA reads TGCGCCAGCAGCTTGGAAGCCTTTGCGGGCTCCTACGAGCAGTACTTC. The full variable domain, with the rest looked up from reference TRBV5-1 and TRBJ2-7, is KAGVTQTPRYLIKTRGQQVTLSCSPISGHRSVSWYQQTPGQGLQFLFEYFSETQRNKGNFPGRFSGRQFSNSRSEMNVSTLELGDSALYLCASSLEAFAGSYEQYFGPGTRLTVT.

The V gene is TRBV6-1, the J gene TRBJ2-5, with 8 bases aligning to TRBD2. Germline lookup yields CDR1 MNHNS and CDR2 SASEGT. The CDR3 is made up of 15 amino acids. Trimming cost V 2 bases and J 1 base; bases outside gene matches: 3. CDR3 loop: CASSEQRGPQETQYF. CDR3 in DNA: TGTGCCAGCAGTGAACAGCGGGGGCCCCAAGAGACCCAGTACTTC.

As concerns this clone: At one of its ends the junction is not consistent with the germline gene, which may arise from a read error. This sequence joins TRBV7-9 and TRBJ2-7, with TRBD1 as a possible D gene (6 bases). The CDR3 spans 14 residues. The V gene's germline CDR1 is SEHNR and CDR2 FQNEAQ (reference sequence). This CDR3 is CSSSPSGTNYEQYF. The CDR3 region has the DNA TGTTCCAGCAGCCCATCCGGGACAAACTACGAGCAGTACTTC. Complete variable domain (other parts from reference TRBV7-9 and TRBJ2-7): DTGVSQNPRHKITKRGQNVTFRCDPISEHNRLYWYRQTLGQGPEFLTYFQNEAQLEKSRLLSDRFSAERPKGSFSTLEIQRTEQGDSAMYLCSSSPSGTNYEQYFGPGTRLTVT.

This CDR3 reads CASKVSGRLNEQFF. CDR3 sequence (DNA): TGTGCCAGTAAGGTCAGCGGGAGGTTGAACGAGCAGTTCTTC. This chain joins TRBV19 and TRBJ2-1; 9 bases are shared with TRBD2. J was trimmed by 10 bases and V by 7 bases; bases with no gene match: 11. The CDR3 runs to 14 residues. Germline V lookup: CDR1 LNHDA, CDR2 SQIVND (reference sequence).

This sequence joins TRBV19 and TRBJ2-1; 10 bases agree with TRBD1. In germline, CDR1 is LNHDA, CDR2 SQIVND (reference sequence). This CDR3 comprises 16 residues. V lost 5 bases to trimming and J lost 5 bases; unmatched junction nucleotides: 9. The CDR3, as DNA: TGTGCCAGTAGTCTCCTTCCCGGGACAGGGGACAATGAGCAGTTCTTC. This sequence encodes CASSLLPGTGDNEQFF.

This chain uses TRBV27 with TRBJ2-2; the D gene is possibly TRBD2 (7 bases). V lost 7 bases to trimming and J lost 5 bases, with 14 bases between them. The CDR3 runs 14 residues. Germline CDR1 is MNHEY and CDR2 is SMNVEV (reference sequence). The CDR3: CASKEGGRTGELFF. As DNA, the CDR3 is TGTGCCAGCAAAGAGGGGGGGCGGACCGGGGAGCTGTTTTTT.

The chain recombines TRBV7-9 with TRBJ2-7; TRBD1 aligns across 8 bases. CDR1 and CDR2 (germline): SEHNR, FQNEAQ (reference sequence). V shed 4 bases and J 0 bases; nucleotides not matched to a gene: 8. The CDR3 has 16 amino acids. The CDR3 protein is CASSSPRTGSSYEQYF. In DNA form, the CDR3 reads TGTGCCAGCAGCTCCCCAAGGACAGGGAGCTCCTACGAGCAGTACTTC.

This clone was seen a handful of times. The J gene is TRBJ1-3, the V gene TRBV2; D perhaps matches TRBD1 (6 bases). CDR1 and CDR2 (germline): SNHLY, FYNNEI. The length of the CDR3 is 14 residues. V shed 3 bases and J shed 2 bases, with 8 bases lying between them. CDR3 region: CASSDWGPGNTIYF. Here the CDR3 DNA reads TGTGCCAGCAGTGATTGGGGGCCTGGAAACACCATATATTTT.

The rearrangement joins TRBV5-4 to TRBJ2-3; D possibly corresponds to TRBD1 (6 bases). Germline-derived CDR1 and CDR2 are SGHNT and YYREEE (reference sequence). V lost 3 bases and J 0 bases, leaving 17 bases between the germline ends. This CDR3 comprises 17 residues. CDR3 nucleotide sequence: TGTGCCAGCAGCTACGATACAGGGCCCCCTAGCACAGATACGCAGTATTTT. It codes for CASSYDTGPPSTDTQYF.

This CDR3 is CASSQRRGNTIYF. The CDR3 region has the DNA TGTGCCAGCAGCCAGCGTCGGGGAAACACCATATATTTT. The V call is TRBV7-9, the J call TRBJ1-3; the D is unclear. The V gene lost 5 bases and the J gene lost 4 bases, with 9 bases spanning the gap. The CDR3 length is 13 residues. Looked up from germline, CDR1 is SEHNR and CDR2 is FQNEAQ (reference sequence).

V is TRBV5-1 and J is TRBJ2-3; 7 nucleotides align to TRBD2. The germline V gene has CDR1 SGHRS and CDR2 YFSETQ. V shed 0 bases and J 0 bases; nucleotides not matched to a gene: 4. The CDR3 is 16 amino acids. The CDR3 here is CASSLAQAGSTDTQYF. DNA of the CDR3: TGCGCCAGCAGCTTGGCCCAAGCGGGGAGCACAGATACGCAGTATTTT.

A few counts support this clone. The CDR3 loop is CASSPGVTEAFF. Here the CDR3 DNA reads TGTGCCAGCAGCCCCGGTGTGACTGAAGCTTTCTTT. The V gene is TRBV7-9, the J gene TRBJ1-1; D remains unclear. Germline CDR1 is SEHNR and CDR2 is FQNEAQ (reference sequence). V lost 5 bases and J 5 bases, leaving 9 bases between the germline ends. CDR3 length: 12 residues.

This chain connects TRBV9 to TRBJ2-2; maybe TRBD2 (7 bases). Germline values: CDR1 SGDLS, CDR2 YYNGEE. V shed 6 bases and J shed 4 bases, with 10 bases lying between them. This CDR3 region has 13 residues. This CDR3 reads CASNGGATGELFF. The CDR3 region has the DNA TGTGCCAGCAATGGGGGGGCCACCGGGGAGCTGTTTTTT.

This sequence joins TRBV11-2 and TRBJ2-7; a possible D gene is TRBD2 (5 bases). V was clipped by 2 bases and J by 2 bases, with 10 bases between them. The CDR3 extends over 14 amino acids. CDR1 SGHAT and CDR2 FQNNGV come from the germline V gene. The CDR3 coding sequence is TGTGCCAGCAGCTTAACCTCCGGGACCTACGAGCAGTACTTC. Amino acids: CASSLTSGTYEQYF.